This TCR beta chain was profiled in a study of blood T cell repertoires in COVID-19. Study summary: The study drew acute and convalescent COVID-19 samples from the United States, Italy and Spain. T cells, B-cell-depleted T cells, or PBMCs supplied cDNA or gDNA.

Clones were read by immunoSEQ multiplex PCR, and TCRdb kept only the in-frame ones, dropping some. The data hold about 80,000 clones, with around 91% observed a single time. This clone was counted a single time. The J segment lost 5 bases and the V segment lost 2 bases, leaving 6 bases of the junction unmatched. The CDR3 runs to 15 residues. Germline CDR1 reads MNHEY; CDR2 reads SVGAGI. This clonotype was sampled from a man between 65 and 85 years old with active or convalescent COVID-19. This chain joins TRBV6-5 and TRBJ1-2; TRBD1 aligns across 9 bases. The sample comprised peripheral blood. The CDR3 protein is CASSYRGQGKYGYTF. CDR3 bases: TGTGCCAGCAGTTACCGGGGACAGGGAAAATATGGCTACACCTTC.